The 16 T cell receptor beta chains given below trace back to one sample, sequenced in a study of blood T cell repertoires in COVID-19. Profiled with immunoSEQ multiplex PCR; TCRdb holds only in-frame clones, not every one. The sample has approximately 180,000 clones, around 90% seen once. The source material was peripheral blood. These receptors were taken from a human donor in a cohort sampled during active COVID-19.

Comments on this clone: At one boundary the junction diverges from the germline segment, which might be a read error. The chain joins TRBV19 to TRBJ1-2, with 7 positions matching TRBD1. The CDR3 has 10 residues. Germline V gene sequence: CDR1 LNHDA, CDR2 SQIVND (reference sequence). The CDR3 DNA sequence: TGTGCCAGTAGTAGGCGGACAGGCATCTTC. Amino acid sequence: CASSRRTGIF. The full variable domain, completed using reference TRBV19 and TRBJ1-2, is DGGITQSPKYLFRKEGQNVTLSCEQNLNHDAMYWYRQDPGQGLRLIYYSQIVNDFQKGDIAEGYSVSREKKESFPLTVTSAQKNPTAFYLCASSRRTGIFGSGTRLTVV.

The gene calls are TRBV4-3 and TRBJ1-1; 8 bases fit TRBD1. The CDR3 sequence is 16 residues long. Germline CDR1 LGHNA, CDR2 YSLEER. The J segment lost 1 base and the V segment lost 0 bases, leaving 4 bases of the junction unmatched. Here the CDR3 reads CASSQDTGTGNTEAFF. DNA of the CDR3: TGCGCCAGCAGCCAAGATACCGGGACAGGGAACACTGAAGCTTTCTTT.

The chain joins TRBV3-1 (or the pseudogene TRBV3-2) to TRBJ2-7, with TRBD1 identical over 10 bases. This CDR3 has 14 amino acids. The ends lost 1 base at V and 5 bases at J; junction bases unmatched: 2. Germline V lookup: CDR1 LGHDT, CDR2 YNNKEL (reference sequence). The CDR3 reads CASSQGQGAHEQYF. The CDR3 DNA is TGTGCCAGCAGCCAAGGACAGGGGGCCCACGAGCAGTACTTC.

V is TRBV5-4 and J is TRBJ2-5; TRBD2 agrees at 12 bases. The germline V gene encodes CDR1 SGHNT and CDR2 YYREEE (reference sequence). With 1 base clipped from V and 5 bases from J, the junction kept 3 bases outside the gene matches. This CDR3 has 15 amino acids. CDR3 sequence: CASSLPSGGGETQYF. The CDR3, as DNA: TGTGCCAGCAGCTTGCCTAGCGGGGGGGGTGAGACCCAGTACTTC.

In its sample, this clone was seen many times. The gene calls are TRBV30 and TRBJ1-2; TRBD1 aligns across 8 bases. J lost 8 bases, V lost 7 bases, and 9 bases had no gene match. Germline loops: CDR1 GTSNPN, CDR2 SVGIG (reference sequence). The CDR3 length is 12 residues. The CDR3 DNA reads as TGTGCCTTGAATACAGGGGGGTACGGCTACACCTTC. Encoded protein: CALNTGGYGYTF.

V and J are TRBV28 and TRBJ2-7; a possible D gene is TRBD2 (5 bases). This CDR3 is built from 12 residues. Deletions cut 5 bases from V and 6 bases from J, with 11 bases between. Per the germline V gene, CDR1 is MDHEN and CDR2 is SYDVKM. As DNA, the CDR3 is TGTGCCAGCAGTCCCCTCCGGGGCGAGCAGTACTTC. The encoded protein is CASSPLRGEQYF.

V is TRBV28 and J is TRBJ2-2, with D hard to call. Germline V gene data show CDR1 as MDHEN and CDR2 as SYDVKM. V gave up 6 bases and J gave up 1 base, with 9 bases separating them. This CDR3 comprises 14 residues. The CDR3 loop is CASSPLLNTGELFF. As DNA, the CDR3 is TGTGCCAGCAGCCCCCTCCTGAACACCGGGGAGCTGTTTTTT. The variable domain in full, with the rest retrieved from reference TRBV28 and TRBJ2-2, is DVKVTQSSRYLVKRTGEKVFLECVQDMDHENMFWYRQDPGLGLRLIYFSYDVKMKEKGDIPEGYSVSREKKERFSLILESASTNQTSMYLCASSPLLNTGELFFGEGSRLTVL.

V gene TRBV11-2 combines with J gene TRBJ2-7; 7 bases line up with TRBD1. The germline V gene encodes CDR1 SGHAT and CDR2 FQNNGV. The CDR3 loop spans 15 amino acids. The J segment lost 3 bases and the V segment lost 1 base, leaving 6 bases of the junction unmatched. Here the CDR3 reads CASSLGGQIIYEQYF. For the CDR3, the DNA is TGTGCCAGCAGCTTAGGGGGACAGATAATCTACGAGCAGTACTTC.

The chain has TRBV6-5 and TRBJ1-4; TRBD1 matches 7 bases. Trimming took 5 bases from V and 10 from J; bases not matched to a gene: 4. The CDR3 is made up of 12 amino acids. Germline V lookup: CDR1 MNHEY, CDR2 SVGAGI. Here the CDR3 DNA reads TGTGCCAGCAGTAGACAGGGCGGAAAACTGTTTTTT. Translating it yields CASSRQGGKLFF.

J is TRBJ2-1 and V is TRBV6-2 or TRBV6-3; tentative D call: TRBD2 (7 bases). CDR3 length: 17 residues. Germline loops: CDR1 MNHEY, CDR2 SVGEGT. The ends were cut back, 0 bases at V and 10 bases at J, with 22 bases in the middle. CDR3 residues: CASSYSRTGLRGAEQFF. The DNA for the CDR3 is TGTGCCAGCAGTTACTCGAGAACTGGTTTACGGGGGGCGGAGCAGTTCTTC.

This chain uses TRBV11-2 with TRBJ1-2; 7 nucleotides line up with TRBD1. The junction had 10 bases not matched to a gene; V was cut back by 5 bases and J by 10 bases. The germline V gene has CDR1 SGHAT and CDR2 FQNNGV. This CDR3 comprises 13 residues. The CDR3, as DNA: TGTGCCAGCAGCCTACCCGACAGGGATCACTACACCTTC. Translation gives CASSLPDRDHYTF.

J is TRBJ2-7 and V is TRBV5-1; a possible D gene is TRBD1 (5 bases). The CDR3 sequence is 14 residues long. Trimming cost V 1 base and J 0 bases, with 8 bases left between them. The germline gives CDR1 SGHRS, CDR2 YFSETQ. Here the CDR3 reads CASSLWGSSYEQYF. The DNA for the CDR3 is TGCGCCAGCAGCTTGTGGGGCAGCTCCTACGAGCAGTACTTC.

The V and J genes are TRBV27 and TRBJ2-1, with D perhaps matching TRBD1 (6 bases). Germline V gives CDR1 MNHEY, CDR2 SMNVEV (reference sequence). V shed 3 bases and J shed 5 bases, with 11 bases lying between them. CDR3 length: 14 amino acids. CDR3 in DNA: TGTGCCAGCAGTTTGGTAGGGGGTAACAATGAGCAGTTCTTC. This encodes CASSLVGGNNEQFF.

This sequence joins TRBV6-2 or TRBV6-3 and TRBJ2-7; tentative D call: TRBD2 (6 bases). The length of the CDR3 is 15 residues. Trimming removed 3 bases from V and 4 bases from J, with 16 bases in between. The germline CDR1 and CDR2 sequences are MNHEY and SVGEGT. This CDR3 is CASSYLAPSGYEQYF. CDR3 bases: TGTGCCAGCAGTTATCTAGCGCCCAGTGGATACGAGCAGTACTTC.

The chain employs TRBV29-1 and TRBJ2-7, with D maybe TRBD2 (5 bases). Germline V gives CDR1 SQVTM, CDR2 ANQGSEA. The CDR3 runs to 12 residues. With 4 bases removed from V and 3 bases from J, the gap between germline ends came to 10 bases. CDR3 in amino acids: CSVVRRGYEQYF. CDR3 nucleotide sequence: TGCAGCGTTGTTCGCCGGGGCTACGAGCAGTACTTC.

V and J are TRBV5-1 and TRBJ1-4, with D unclear. Germline CDR1 is SGHRS and CDR2 is YFSETQ. There are 15 residues in the CDR3. The V and J ends lost 0 bases and 2 bases respectively, with 8 bases between them. CDR3 nucleotides: TGCGCCAGCAGCTTGGCACCAGATACTAATGAAAAACTGTTTTTT. This gives the protein CASSLAPDTNEKLFF.